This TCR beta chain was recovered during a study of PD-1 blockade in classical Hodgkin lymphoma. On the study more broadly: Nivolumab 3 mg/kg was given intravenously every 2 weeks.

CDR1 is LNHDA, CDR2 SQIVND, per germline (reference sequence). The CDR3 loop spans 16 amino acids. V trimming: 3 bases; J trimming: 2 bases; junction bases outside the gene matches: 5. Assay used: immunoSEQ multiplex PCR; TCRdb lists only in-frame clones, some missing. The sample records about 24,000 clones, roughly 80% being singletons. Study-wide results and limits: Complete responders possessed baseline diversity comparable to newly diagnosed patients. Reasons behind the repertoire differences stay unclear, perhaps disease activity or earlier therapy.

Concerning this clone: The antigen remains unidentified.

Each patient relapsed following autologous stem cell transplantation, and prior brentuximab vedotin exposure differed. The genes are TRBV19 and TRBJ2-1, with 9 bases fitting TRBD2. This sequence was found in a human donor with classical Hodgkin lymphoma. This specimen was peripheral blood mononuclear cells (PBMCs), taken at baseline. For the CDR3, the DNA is TGTGCCAGTAGTATGCGGACTAGCGAGCCCTACAATGAGCAGTTCTTC. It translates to CASSMRTSEPYNEQFF.